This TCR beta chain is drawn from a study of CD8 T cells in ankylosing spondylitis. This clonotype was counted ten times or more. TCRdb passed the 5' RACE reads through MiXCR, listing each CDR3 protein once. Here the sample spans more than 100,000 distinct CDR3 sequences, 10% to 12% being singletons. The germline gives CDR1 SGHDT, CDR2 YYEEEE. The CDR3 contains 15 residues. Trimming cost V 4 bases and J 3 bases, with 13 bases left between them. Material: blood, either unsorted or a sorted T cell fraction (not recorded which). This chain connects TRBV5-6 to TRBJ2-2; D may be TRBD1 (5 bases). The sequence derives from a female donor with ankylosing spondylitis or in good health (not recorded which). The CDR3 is CASSTRQTHTGELFF. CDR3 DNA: TGTGCCAGCAGCACACGACAGACCCACACCGGGGAGCTGTTTTTT.